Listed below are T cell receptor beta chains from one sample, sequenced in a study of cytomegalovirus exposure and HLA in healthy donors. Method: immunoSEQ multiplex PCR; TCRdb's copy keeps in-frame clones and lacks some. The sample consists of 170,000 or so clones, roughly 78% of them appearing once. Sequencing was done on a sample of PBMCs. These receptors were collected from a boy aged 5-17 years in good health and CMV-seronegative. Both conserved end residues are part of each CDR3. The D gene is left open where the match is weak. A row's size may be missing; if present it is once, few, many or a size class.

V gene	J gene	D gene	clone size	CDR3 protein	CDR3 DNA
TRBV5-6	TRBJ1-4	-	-	CASSLGRVNEKLFF	TGTGCCAGCAGCTTGGGACGGGTAAATGAAAAACTGTTTTTT
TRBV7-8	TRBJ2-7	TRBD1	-	CASSSWTGTLGEQYF	TGTGCCAGCAGCTCTTGGACAGGGACCCTGGGCGAGCAGTACTTC
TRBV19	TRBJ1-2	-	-	CASSIGSSTNTF	TGTGCCAGTAGTATCGGCAGTTCCACTAACACCTTC
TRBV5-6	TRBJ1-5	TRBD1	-	CASSPLPQGAQHF	TGTGCCAGCAGCCCCTTACCACAGGGGGCCCAGCATTTT
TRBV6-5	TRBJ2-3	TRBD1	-	CASSQSDRGTDTQYF	TGTGCCAGCAGTCAGTCGGACAGGGGGACAGATACGCAGTATTTT
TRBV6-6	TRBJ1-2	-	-	CASSPDSDYGYTF	TGTGCCAGCAGCCCGGACTCTGACTATGGCTACACCTTC
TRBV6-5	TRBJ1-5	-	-	CASSYSYSQPQHF	TGTGCCAGCAGTTACTCGTATAGTCAGCCCCAGCATTTT
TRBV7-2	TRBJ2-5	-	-	CASSITRVNYQETQYF	TGTGCCAGCAGCATAACTAGGGTAAACTACCAAGAGACCCAGTACTTC
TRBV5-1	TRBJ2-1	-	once	CASSYGTPNYNEQFF	TGCGCCAGCAGCTACGGGACTCCCAACTACAATGAGCAGTTCTTC
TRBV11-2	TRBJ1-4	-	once	CASSSRQATNEKLFF	TGTGCCAGCAGCTCGCGACAGGCAACTAATGAAAAACTGTTTTTT
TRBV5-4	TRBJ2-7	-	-	CASSFSGSYEQYF	TGTGCCAGCAGCTTCTCGGGTTCCTACGAGCAGTACTTC
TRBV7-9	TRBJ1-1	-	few	CASSFRRSEAFF	TGTGCCAGCAGCTTTCGACGGAGTGAAGCTTTCTTT
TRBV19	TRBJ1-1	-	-	CASGEGVAAFF	TGTGCCAGTGGGGAGGGGGTGGCTGCTTTCTTT
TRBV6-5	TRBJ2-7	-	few	CASSQIPSEQYF	TGTGCCAGCAGTCAAATCCCGAGCGAGCAGTACTTC
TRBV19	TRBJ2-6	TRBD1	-	CASTEGQGNSGANVLTF	TGTGCCAGTACCGAAGGACAGGGTAACTCTGGGGCCAACGTCCTGACTTTC
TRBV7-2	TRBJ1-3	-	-	CASSLWSGRNTIYF	TGTGCCAGCAGCTTGTGGTCAGGGCGTAACACCATATATTTT
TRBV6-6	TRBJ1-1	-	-	CASSLRNNREGTEAFF	TGTGCCAGCAGTTTACGGAACAACAGGGAGGGAACTGAAGCTTTCTTT
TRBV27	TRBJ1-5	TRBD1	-	CASSTRQGARPQHF	TGTGCCAGCAGTACCCGACAGGGGGCTCGGCCCCAGCATTTT
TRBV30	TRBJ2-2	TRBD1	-	CAWSVALGTVNTGELFF	TGTGCCTGGAGTGTAGCCCTCGGGACAGTGAACACCGGGGAGCTGTTTTTT
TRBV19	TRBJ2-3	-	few	CASRANTDTQYF	TGTGCCAGTAGGGCCAACACAGATACGCAGTATTTT
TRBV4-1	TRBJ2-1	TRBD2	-	CASSQHRTSGARDEQFF	TGCGCCAGCAGCCAACACCGGACTAGCGGGGCCCGGGATGAGCAGTTCTTC
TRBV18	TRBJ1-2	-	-	CASSLDEGGGYTF	TGTGCCAGCTCACTGGACGAGGGAGGTGGCTACACCTTC
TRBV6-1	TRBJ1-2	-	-	CASSGDSDIIYGYTF	TGTGCCAGCAGTGGCGACAGTGATATTATCTATGGCTACACCTTC
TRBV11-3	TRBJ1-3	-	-	CASSLGGGSGNTIYF	TGTGCCAGCAGCTTAGGAGGAGGGTCTGGAAACACCATATATTTT
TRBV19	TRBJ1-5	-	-	CASSISSNQPQHF	TGTGCCAGTAGTATATCGAGTAATCAGCCCCAGCATTTT
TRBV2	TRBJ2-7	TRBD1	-	CASRNLGQWSEQYF	TGTGCCAGCAGGAACCTGGGACAGTGGAGCGAGCAGTACTTC
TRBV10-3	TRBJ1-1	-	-	CAINTGSNTEAFF	TGTGCCATCAATACAGGGTCGAACACTGAAGCTTTCTTT
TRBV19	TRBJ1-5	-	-	CASSIARGLSQPQHF	TGTGCCAGTAGTATAGCGAGAGGGCTAAGCCAGCCCCAGCATTTT
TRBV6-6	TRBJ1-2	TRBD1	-	CASLHPLQGNYGYTF	TGTGCCAGCCTCCATCCCCTACAGGGGAACTATGGCTACACCTTC
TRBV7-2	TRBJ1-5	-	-	CASSPRGAGNQPQHF	TGTGCCAGCAGCCCCCGGGGGGCAGGCAATCAGCCCCAGCATTTT
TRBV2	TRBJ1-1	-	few	CASSADRANTEAFF	TGTGCCAGCAGTGCTGACAGAGCGAACACTGAAGCTTTCTTT
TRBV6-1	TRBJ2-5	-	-	CASSEDIVRRAETQYF	TGTGCCAGCAGTGAAGATATAGTCCGGAGGGCAGAGACCCAGTACTTC
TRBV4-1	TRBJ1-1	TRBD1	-	CASSRDRVLRNTEAFF	TGCGCCAGCAGCCGGGACAGGGTTTTGAGGAACACTGAAGCTTTCTTT
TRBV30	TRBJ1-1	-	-	CAWSVRGLAFF	TGTGCCTGGAGTGTACGGGGACTAGCTTTCTTT
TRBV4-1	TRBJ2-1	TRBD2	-	CASSQDWTSGSYNEQFF	TGCGCCAGCAGCCAAGACTGGACTAGCGGGAGCTACAATGAGCAGTTCTTC
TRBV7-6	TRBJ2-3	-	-	CASSLDTGIARTDTQYF	TGTGCCAGCAGCTTAGACACAGGGATTGCGCGTACAGATACGCAGTATTTT
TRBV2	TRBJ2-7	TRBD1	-	CARRRDRDSEQYF	TGTGCCAGACGCCGGGACAGGGATTCCGAGCAGTACTTC
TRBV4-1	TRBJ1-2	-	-	CASSQDGRGGPNYGYTF	TGCGCCAGCAGCCAAGATGGAAGAGGAGGCCCTAACTATGGCTACACCTTC
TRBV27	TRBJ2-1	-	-	CASSSRTGVDEQFF	TGTGCCAGCAGTTCAAGGACTGGGGTGGATGAGCAGTTCTTC
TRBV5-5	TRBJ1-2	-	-	CASSLVSDPIGGYTF	TGTGCCAGCAGCTTAGTTAGCGACCCTATTGGGGGCTACACCTTC
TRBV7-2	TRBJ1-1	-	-	CASSPLRSMNTEAFF	TGTGCCAGCAGCCCCCTACGGAGCATGAACACTGAAGCTTTCTTT
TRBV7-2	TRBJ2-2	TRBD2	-	CASIPPVTSGEANTGELFF	TGTGCCAGCATCCCCCCGGTGACTAGCGGGGAAGCGAACACCGGGGAGCTGTTTTTT
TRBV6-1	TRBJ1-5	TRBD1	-	CASSEPGGLRNQPQHF	TGTGCCAGCAGTGAACCAGGGGGCTTAAGAAATCAGCCCCAGCATTTT
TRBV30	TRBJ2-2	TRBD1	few	CAWSVVRGPTGELFF	TGTGCCTGGAGTGTAGTCAGGGGGCCCACCGGGGAGCTGTTTTTT
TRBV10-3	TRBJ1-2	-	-	CAISERDTGSYTF	TGTGCCATCAGTGAGCGGGACACAGGATCCTACACCTTC
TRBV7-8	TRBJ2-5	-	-	CASSFTRRGTFQETQYF	TGTGCCAGCAGCTTTACCCGGCGGGGTACCTTCCAAGAGACCCAGTACTTC
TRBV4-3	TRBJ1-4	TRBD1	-	CASSQAPPGTGGGEKLFF	TGCGCCAGCAGCCAAGCACCCCCCGGGACAGGGGGTGGTGAAAAACTGTTTTTT
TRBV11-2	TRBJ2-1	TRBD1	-	CASRKDREVGNEQFF	TGTGCCAGCAGGAAAGACAGGGAAGTGGGGAATGAGCAGTTCTTC
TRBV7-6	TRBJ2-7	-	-	CASSSDSFSYEQYF	TGTGCCAGCAGCTCCGACAGCTTCTCCTACGAGCAGTACTTC
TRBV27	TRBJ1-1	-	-	CASSLRQTWRNTEAFF	TGTGCCAGCAGTTTAAGACAGACGTGGCGTAACACTGAAGCTTTCTTT
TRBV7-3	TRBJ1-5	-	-	CASSLIGGVWPQHF	TGTGCCAGCAGCTTAATTGGGGGGGTCTGGCCCCAGCATTTT
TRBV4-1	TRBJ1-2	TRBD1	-	CASSPGQGLYGYTF	TGCGCCAGCAGCCCTGGACAGGGGTTGTATGGCTACACCTTC
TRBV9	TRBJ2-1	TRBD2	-	CASSNSGGPGEQFF	TGTGCCAGCAGCAACAGCGGGGGGCCTGGTGAGCAGTTCTTC
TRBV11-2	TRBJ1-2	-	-	CASSSPSFWQGSYGYTF	TGTGCCAGCAGCTCTCCTTCCTTCTGGCAGGGAAGCTATGGCTACACCTTC
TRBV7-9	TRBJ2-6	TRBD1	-	CASRGGTGSSGANVLTF	TGTGCCAGCAGGGGAGGGACAGGGAGCTCTGGGGCCAACGTCCTGACTTTC
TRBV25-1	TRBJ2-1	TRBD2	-	CASSDTSGSYNEQFF	TGTGCCAGCAGCGATACTAGCGGGTCCTACAATGAGCAGTTCTTC
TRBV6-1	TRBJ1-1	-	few	CASSDFRNTEAFF	TGTGCCAGCAGTGACTTCAGGAACACTGAAGCTTTCTTT
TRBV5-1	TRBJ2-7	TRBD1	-	CASSLEDRAGEQYF	TGCGCCAGCAGCTTGGAGGACAGGGCAGGCGAGCAGTACTTC
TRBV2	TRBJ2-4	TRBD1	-	CASKGDRSLAKNIQYF	TGTGCCAGCAAAGGGGACAGATCTTTAGCCAAAAACATTCAGTACTTC
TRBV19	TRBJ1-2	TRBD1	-	CATTTGQGLNYGYTF	TGTGCCACAACTACCGGACAGGGGCTAAACTATGGCTACACCTTC